Listed below are T cell receptor beta chains from one sample, sequenced in a study of CD8+ T cells in alopecia areata. Only in-frame clones appear in the TCRdb table, and some are missing; sequencing was by immunoSEQ multiplex PCR. In the table there are roughly 120,000 clones, less than 45% of which are singletons. The specimen was CD4+ T cells sorted from blood. These receptors all come from a human donor with alopecia areata. Both conserved end residues are part of each CDR3. Fields, in order: D gene, J gene, V gene, clone size, CDR3 DNA, CDR3 protein. D genes are given only for firm matches. Only some rows state a clone size, as once, few, many or a class for expanded clones.

D: TRBD2; J: TRBJ2-1; V: TRBV6-6; size: once; DNA: TGTGCCAGCCTGCTAGCGGGAGGGGATGAGCAGTTCTTC; CDR3: CASLLAGGDEQFF
D: -; J: TRBJ1-2; V: TRBV2; size: -; DNA: TGTGCCAGCAGTGTAGGAGGCGGAGGCTATGGCTACACCTTC; CDR3: CASSVGGGGYGYTF
D: TRBD2; J: TRBJ2-1; V: TRBV29-1; size: -; DNA: TGCAGCGTTAGTGGGGACAGAGGGACTAGCGGAAGGTCGTACAATGAGCAGTTCTTC; CDR3: CSVSGDRGTSGRSYNEQFF
D: TRBD1; J: TRBJ2-5; V: TRBV4-3; size: few; DNA: TGCGCCAGCAATGAACTGGGACAGCGAAGGATAGAGACCCAGTACTTC; CDR3: CASNELGQRRIETQYF
D: TRBD2; J: TRBJ2-1; V: TRBV29-1; size: -; DNA: TGCAGCACCTCCGGGACTAGCGGGGCGGATGAGCAGTTCTTC; CDR3: CSTSGTSGADEQFF
D: -; J: TRBJ2-1; V: TRBV7-9; size: few; DNA: TGTGCCAGCAGCTTAGGTGGTAGCGGGACAGGGCAGTTCTTC; CDR3: CASSLGGSGTGQFF
D: -; J: TRBJ2-5; V: TRBV4-3; size: -; DNA: TGCGCCAGCAGCCAAACAGGGTTAAAGGAGACCCAGTACTTC; CDR3: CASSQTGLKETQYF
D: -; J: TRBJ2-7; V: TRBV11-3; size: -; DNA: TGTGCCAGCAAGCCTACAAGCGGGACAGGATCCTACGAGCAGTACTTC; CDR3: CASKPTSGTGSYEQYF
D: -; J: TRBJ2-7; V: TRBV30; size: -; DNA: TGTGCCTGGAGTATTGGCGTTAGCTCCTACGAGCAGTACTTC; CDR3: CAWSIGVSSYEQYF
D: -; J: TRBJ2-3; V: TRBV29-1; size: few; DNA: TGCAGCGTTGCCTCGACGGGAGATACGCAGTATTTT; CDR3: CSVASTGDTQYF
D: -; J: TRBJ2-7; V: TRBV29-1; size: -; DNA: TGCAGCGTGTCCCCGGGCGGCCAAATCCGCGAGCAGTACTTC; CDR3: CSVSPGGQIREQYF
D: -; J: TRBJ1-1; V: TRBV29-1; size: -; DNA: TGCAGCGTGGCTGAACAGGGATACACTGAAGCTTTCTTT; CDR3: CSVAEQGYTEAFF
D: -; J: TRBJ2-3; V: TRBV2; size: -; DNA: TGTGCCAGCAGTGGGGGACTTCGCACAGATACGCAGTATTTT; CDR3: CASSGGLRTDTQYF
D: -; J: TRBJ1-2; V: TRBV7-2; size: few; DNA: TGTGCCAGCAGCCCCGCTTACCCGGGGGGTTCGGATGGCTACACCTTC; CDR3: CASSPAYPGGSDGYTF
D: -; J: TRBJ2-5; V: TRBV7-2; size: -; DNA: TGTGCCAGCAGCTTAGCCGACCCTAAGCGAGAGACCCAGTACTTC; CDR3: CASSLADPKRETQYF
D: -; J: TRBJ2-7; V: TRBV6-6; size: few; DNA: TGTGCCAGCAGTGGACCGGGATCCTACGAGCAGTACTTC; CDR3: CASSGPGSYEQYF
D: -; J: TRBJ2-5; V: TRBV7-9; size: many; DNA: TGTGCCAGCAGCTCTAGGAAGGTCCAAGAGACCCAGTACTTC; CDR3: CASSSRKVQETQYF
D: -; J: TRBJ2-7; V: TRBV18; size: few; DNA: TGTGCCAGCTCACCACCTAGCGACTTAAGTGAGCAGTACTTC; CDR3: CASSPPSDLSEQYF
D: -; J: TRBJ2-5; V: TRBV7-2; size: -; DNA: TGTGCCAGCAGCTTAGTGTCCGGGGAGACCCAGTACTTC; CDR3: CASSLVSGETQYF
D: -; J: TRBJ2-3; V: TRBV7-2; size: -; DNA: TGTGCCAGCAGCCGATCCGGGCCTAGAAGGGATACGCAGTATTTT; CDR3: CASSRSGPRRDTQYF
D: TRBD1; J: TRBJ2-3; V: TRBV5-1; size: few; DNA: TGCGCCAGCAGCCCCGGACAGGGGACGAGCACAGATACGCAGTATTTT; CDR3: CASSPGQGTSTDTQYF
D: -; J: TRBJ2-1; V: TRBV30; size: few; DNA: TGTGCCTGGAGTAACGATTTTCAGTTCTTC; CDR3: CAWSNDFQFF
D: -; J: TRBJ2-1; V: TRBV30; size: -; DNA: TGTGCCTGGAGTCCTAATCAGGAGCAGTTCTTC; CDR3: CAWSPNQEQFF
D: TRBD2; J: TRBJ2-4; V: TRBV7-2; size: -; DNA: TGTGCCAGCAGCTCCGGACTAGCGGGAAGGGGCAAAAACATTCAGTACTTC; CDR3: CASSSGLAGRGKNIQYF
D: -; J: TRBJ2-7; V: TRBV10-3; size: few; DNA: TGTGCCATCAGGAGAGGGGCCGACGAGCAGTACTTC; CDR3: CAIRRGADEQYF
D: -; J: TRBJ2-1; V: TRBV29-1; size: -; DNA: TGCAGCGTGCAGAGAGGGATTGGAAATGAGCAGTTCTTC; CDR3: CSVQRGIGNEQFF
D: TRBD1; J: TRBJ2-5; V: TRBV5-1; size: -; DNA: TGCGCCAGCAGCTCGGGACAGGATCCTCGAGAGACCCAGTACTTC; CDR3: CASSSGQDPRETQYF
D: -; J: TRBJ2-7; V: TRBV4-2; size: few; DNA: TGTGCCAGCAGCCAAGATCTTAGGGCCGAGGGGGAGCAGTACTTC; CDR3: CASSQDLRAEGEQYF
D: -; J: TRBJ2-5; V: TRBV2; size: -; DNA: TGTGCCAGCACCCGGGACTTACAAGAGACCCAGTACTTC; CDR3: CASTRDLQETQYF